The 10 T cell receptor beta chains in this list originate from one sample, sequenced in a study of CD8 T cells in ankylosing spondylitis. TCRdb used MiXCR to reprocess the 5' RACE reads, holding one entry per CDR3 protein. Of 30,000 to 45,000 distinct CDR3 sequences in the sample, approximately 15% were seen once. Material for sequencing was blood. The receptor source for this set is a male donor with ankylosing spondylitis or in good health (not recorded which).

This clonotype was seen a few times. The rearrangement links TRBV5-5 to TRBJ2-3, with 10 bases that match TRBD2. Germline CDR1 SGHKS, CDR2 YYEKEE (reference sequence). The CDR3 runs 16 residues. Trimming cost V 1 base and J 1 base; bases outside gene matches: 3. The CDR3 reads CASSLLLAGGTDTQYF. CDR3 DNA sequence: TGTGCCAGCAGCTTGCTCCTAGCGGGGGGCACAGATACGCAGTATTTT.

V is TRBV7-3 and J is TRBJ2-1; TRBD2 agrees at 8 bases. This CDR3 has 14 residues. Germline assignment: CDR1 SGHTA and CDR2 FQGTGA. The trim removed 3 bases at V and 6 bases at J, leaving 4 bases unmatched. CDR3 residues: CASSLGLAGNEQFF. In DNA, the CDR3 is TGTGCCAGCAGCTTGGGGCTAGCGGGCAATGAGCAGTTCTTC.

This clonotype was recorded a few times. The V call is TRBV9, the J call TRBJ2-3, with a possible D match to TRBD2 (5 bases). V was cut by 4 bases and J by 0 bases, with 15 bases left in between. The CDR3 is 16 amino acids. The germline CDR1 and CDR2 sequences are SGDLS and YYNGEE. Here the CDR3 reads CASSTRAVTSTDTQYF. DNA for the CDR3: TGTGCCAGCAGCACGAGAGCGGTGACTAGCACAGATACGCAGTATTTT.

The chain combines TRBV7-9 with TRBJ2-1; 9 nucleotides agree with TRBD2. Germline assignment: CDR1 SEHNR and CDR2 FQNEAQ (reference sequence). CDR3 length equals 14 residues. V gave up 5 bases and J gave up 8 bases; unmatched junction bases: 7. This CDR3 reads CASSPGLASDEQFF. CDR3 nucleotides: TGTGCCAGCAGCCCGGGACTAGCATCAGATGAGCAGTTCTTC.

V and J are TRBV28 and TRBJ2-5, with 10 bases that match TRBD2. Germline V gene data show CDR1 as MDHEN and CDR2 as SYDVKM. V dropped 2 bases and J dropped 1; count of bases not matched to a gene: 1. The CDR3 spans 15 residues. The CDR3 loop reads CASSLTSGVQETQYF. DNA of the CDR3: TGTGCCAGCAGTTTAACTAGCGGGGTCCAAGAGACCCAGTACTTC.

The rearrangement joins TRBV12-3 or TRBV12-4 to TRBJ2-3; D unclear. V was pared by 6 bases and J by 0 bases, with 4 bases between. This CDR3 contains 12 residues. The CDR3 coding sequence is TGTGCCAGCAGCAGGAGCACAGATACGCAGTATTTT. Its translation: CASSRSTDTQYF.

This clonotype was found a few times. The V gene is TRBV5-1, the J gene TRBJ2-3, with D uncertain. The germline V gene has CDR1 SGHRS and CDR2 YFSETQ. There are 14 residues in the CDR3. V lost 2 bases to trimming and J lost 0 bases, with 7 bases between them. The CDR3 is CASSFLTSTDTQYF. CDR3 sequence (DNA): TGCGCCAGCAGCTTCCTAACTAGCACAGATACGCAGTATTTT.

J is TRBJ2-1 and V is TRBV12-3 or TRBV12-4; 9 positions agree with TRBD1. V was pared by 3 bases and J by 1 base, with 7 bases of the junction left unmatched. The CDR3 length is 17 residues. Written as DNA, the CDR3 is TGTGCCAGCAGTTTCAGACAGGGGGTTACTTCCTACAATGAGCAGTTCTTC. Encoded protein: CASSFRQGVTSYNEQFF.

Only a few counts were recorded for this clonotype. The gene calls are TRBV12-3 or TRBV12-4 and TRBJ1-2; TRBD1 might be the D (6 bases). The CDR3 runs to 14 residues. Trimming shortened V by 3 bases and J by 8 bases, and 16 bases separated the two germline ends. CDR3 sequence reads: CASSFQRGAEGYTF. CDR3 DNA: TGTGCCAGCAGTTTTCAGCGGGGGGCAGAAGGCTACACCTTC.

This clonotype was detected only a few times. The chain carries TRBV12-3 or TRBV12-4 and TRBJ2-3; D is perhaps TRBD2 (5 bases). Trimming cost V 1 base and J 5 bases, with 7 bases left between them. CDR3 length: 13 amino acids. The CDR3: CASSLGRGDTQYF. In DNA form, the CDR3 reads TGTGCCAGCAGTTTAGGCCGGGGAGATACGCAGTATTTT.